The T cell receptor (beta chain) under discussion was sequenced for a study of T cells after yellow fever vaccination. Overall study context: It was SMART-Seq v4 Ultra Low Input that prepared the fractions with low cell numbers. Whole-study findings and limits: At under 97% for CD4 and 88% for CD8, most primary-vaccination clones showed up again after the booster. Contaminants from the bulk population, in the form of abundant clonotypes, could be found in FACS-sorted repertoires.

The TCR cDNA carried a universal primer site and UMIs from 5'RACE template switching. TCRdb ran MiXCR on the 5' RACE reads and lists one entry per CDR3 protein. The table includes under 150,000 distinct CDR3 sequences, roughly 8% detected once. Germline CDR1 is DFQATT and CDR2 is SNEGSKA (reference sequence). This CDR3 contains 14 residues. Trimming shortened V by 6 bases and J by 6 bases, and 15 bases separated the two germline ends. This clonotype was found many times. The antigen is unknown. The chain couples TRBV20-1 to TRBJ1-6; TRBD1 might be the D (5 bases). The source material was CD4+ T cells sorted from PBMCs, sampled 5 days after the yellow fever booster vaccination. The sequence derives from a man aged 25-45 years who received the YFV17D yellow fever vaccine. CDR3 sequence: CSAQTGRANSPLHF. The DNA of the CDR3 is TGCAGTGCCCAAACTGGCAGGGCTAATTCACCCCTCCACTTT.